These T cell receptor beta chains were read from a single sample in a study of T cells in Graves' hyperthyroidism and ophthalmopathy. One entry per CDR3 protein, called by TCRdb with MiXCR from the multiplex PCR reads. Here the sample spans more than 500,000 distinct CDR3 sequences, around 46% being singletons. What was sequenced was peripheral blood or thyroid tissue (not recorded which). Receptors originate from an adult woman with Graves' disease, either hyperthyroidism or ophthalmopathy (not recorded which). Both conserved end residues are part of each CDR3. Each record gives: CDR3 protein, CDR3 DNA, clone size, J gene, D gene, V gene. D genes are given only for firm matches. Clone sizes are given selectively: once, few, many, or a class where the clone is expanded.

CASEPGTEETQYF TGTGCCAGCGAGCCCGGGACTGAAGAGACCCAGTACTTC . TRBJ2-5 . TRBV12-3/TRBV12-4
CASSPDRGVEAFF TGTGCCAGCAGCCCAGACAGGGGTGTTGAAGCTTTCTTT . TRBJ1-1 TRBD1 TRBV7-3
CASSEYLNTGELFF TGTGCCAGCAGTGAATATCTTAACACCGGGGAGCTGTTTTTT . TRBJ2-2 . TRBV25-1
CSARVFREGYEQYF TGCAGTGCTAGAGTATTCCGGGAGGGCTACGAGCAGTACTTC . TRBJ2-7 TRBD2 TRBV20-1
CASSLVPTGANVLTF TGCGCCAGCAGCTTGGTCCCCACGGGGGCCAACGTCCTGACTTTC . TRBJ2-6 . TRBV5-1
CSVRDRVTYEQYF TGCAGCGTTCGGGACAGGGTTACCTACGAGCAGTACTTC . TRBJ2-7 TRBD1 TRBV29-1
CASSSDREAFF TGTGCCAGCAGCTCCGACAGGGAAGCTTTCTTT . TRBJ1-1 . TRBV7-9
CASSLTFGDTDTQYF TGTGCCAGCAGCTTAACGTTTGGGGACACAGATACGCAGTATTTT . TRBJ2-3 . TRBV7-3
CASSLVSHPETQYF TGTGCCAGCAGTTTAGTAAGCCACCCGGAGACCCAGTACTTC . TRBJ2-5 . TRBV12-3/TRBV12-4
CASSPDRGSGNQPQHF TGTGCCAGCAGTCCAGACAGGGGGAGCGGCAATCAGCCCCAGCATTTT many TRBJ1-5 TRBD1 TRBV12-3/TRBV12-4
CASSGQEEGYTF TGTGCCAGCTCGGGACAGGAGGAAGGCTACACCTTC few TRBJ1-2 TRBD1 TRBV18
CASSDRVGETQYF TGCGCCAGCAGTGACCGGGTCGGGGAGACCCAGTACTTC many TRBJ2-5 . TRBV10-1
CASSLAGVGQETQYF TGTGCCAGCAGCTTAGCGGGGGTAGGACAAGAGACCCAGTACTTC many TRBJ2-5 . TRBV7-9
CASSYEAGDGELFF TGTGCCAGCAGTTACGAGGCGGGCGACGGGGAGCTGTTTTTT many TRBJ2-2 . TRBV6-5